The next 25 T cell receptor beta chains were all read from a single sample in a study of breast tumors, draining lymph nodes, adjacent tissues. Breast cancer patients provided tissue from their axillary draining lymph nodes. MiXCR, applied by TCRdb to the multiplex PCR reads, yields one record per CDR3 protein. The sample consists of approximately 89,000 distinct CDR3 sequences, over 25% of them appearing once. Source material: axillary lymph node tissue. The receptors derive from a female donor with breast cancer. Some clones in this sample may be carry-over from other donors' samples.

This clonotype was found many times. The gene calls are TRBV5-1 and TRBJ2-3; no firm D call. Germline-derived CDR1 and CDR2 are SGHRS and YFSETQ. V lost 3 bases, J lost 1 base, and 6 bases lay in between. CDR3 length: 13 amino acids. DNA of the CDR3: TGCGCCAGCAGCTCCCGCCGCACAGATACGCAGTATTTT. Amino acid sequence: CASSSRRTDTQYF. The full variable domain, in which reference TRBV5-1 and TRBJ2-3 provide the parts outside the CDR3, is KAGVTQTPRYLIKTRGQQVTLSCSPISGHRSVSWYQQTPGQGLQFLFEYFSETQRNKGNFPGRFSGRQFSNSRSEMNVSTLELGDSALYLCASSSRRTDTQYFGPGTRLTVL.

This clonotype was counted many times. A clone one base away is much larger, so this may be a read error. The chain uses TRBV20-1 and TRBJ2-7; 7 bases align to TRBD2. J was trimmed by 5 bases and V by 6 bases; bases with no gene match: 13. Germline CDR1 DFQATT, CDR2 SNEGSKA (reference sequence). CDR3 length: 14 amino acids. CDR3 in DNA: TGCAGTGCCCCGCCCCCGGGAGGTAGCCACGAGCAGTACTTC. Amino acids: CSAPPPGGSHEQYF.

This clonotype came up many times. The rearrangement joins TRBV20-1 to TRBJ1-2; no firm D call. CDR1 is DFQATT, CDR2 SNEGSKA, per germline (reference sequence). The CDR3 sequence is 14 residues long. V shed 3 bases and J shed 1 base, with 12 bases lying between them. The chain's CDR3 is CSASRPTGNYGYTF. CDR3 nucleotide sequence: TGCAGTGCTAGCAGGCCGACGGGTAACTATGGCTACACCTTC.

At least ten counts were recorded for this clonotype. The CDR3, as DNA: TGTGCCAGCAGTTTACGAACCTTTGCGGGAGCGGGGCAGTACTTC. It encodes CASSLRTFAGAGQYF. The chain is built from TRBV12-3 or TRBV12-4 and TRBJ2-7; 7 bases match TRBD2. This CDR3 comprises 15 residues. After removal of 2 bases from V and 9 bases from J, the junction contained 13 bases not matched to a gene.

At least ten counts were recorded for this clonotype. V usage is TRBV6-5 and J usage is TRBJ2-5; D is possibly TRBD1 (5 bases). Trimming took 2 bases from V and 5 from J, leaving 9 bases between them. Germline loops: CDR1 MNHEY, CDR2 SVGAGI. The CDR3 consists of 13 residues. CDR3 in amino acids: CASSYAGRETQYF. The DNA for the CDR3 is TGTGCCAGCAGTTACGCAGGGCGGGAGACCCAGTACTTC.

In its sample, this clonotype was seen many times. This clone may be a read error of a much larger clone one base away. V gene TRBV9 combines with J gene TRBJ1-2; D gene uncertain. CDR3 length: 15 amino acids. Germline V gives CDR1 SGDLS, CDR2 YYNGEE. CDR3 in DNA: TGTGCCAGCAGCGACCCTCGGATAGGGAGGGATGGCTCCACCTTC. It is translated as CASSDPRIGRDGSTF.

The V gene is TRBV6-1, the J gene TRBJ1-1; TRBD1 agrees at 12 bases. The ends lost 5 bases at V and 4 bases at J; junction bases unmatched: 8. The germline V gene encodes CDR1 MNHNS and CDR2 SASEGT. The CDR3 loop spans 16 amino acids. The CDR3 bases are TGTGCCAGCAGTAAAGGGACAGGGGGCATGAGCACTGAAGCTTTCTTT. Translation: CASSKGTGGMSTEAFF.

The CDR3 here is CASSYSGLVGDYEQYF. The CDR3 nucleotides read TGTGCCAGCAGTTACTCGGGACTAGTGGGAGACTACGAGCAGTACTTC. The rearrangement uses TRBV6-2 or TRBV6-3 and TRBJ2-7, with 8 bases matching TRBD2. V gave up 0 bases and J gave up 3 bases; unmatched junction bases: 7. CDR1 MNHEY and CDR2 SVGEGT come from the germline V gene. The CDR3 is 16 residues long.

This clonotype appeared many times. This chain uses TRBV9 with TRBJ1-3; D gene ambiguous. CDR3 length: 15 residues. From germline, CDR1 is SGDLS and CDR2 YYNGEE. The V end was cut by 0 bases, the J end by 0 bases, with 7 bases between. As DNA, the CDR3 is TGTGCCAGCAGCGTAGCGACACGCTCTGGAAACACCATATATTTT. Residues: CASSVATRSGNTIYF.

The genes are TRBV9 and TRBJ2-1; the D is unclear. Germline CDR1 is SGDLS and CDR2 is YYNGEE. The CDR3 totals 13 residues. Between the trimmed V and J ends, which lost 8 bases and 4 bases, there was a span of 13 bases. The CDR3 protein is CASGVGQYNEQFF. The CDR3 coding sequence is TGTGCCAGTGGCGTTGGGCAGTACAATGAGCAGTTCTTC.

This chain uses TRBV4-2 with TRBJ1-1, with D hard to call. This CDR3 has 14 residues. Germline V lookup: CDR1 LGHNA, CDR2 YNFKEQ. The germline V and J ends were trimmed by 4 bases and 2 bases, with 11 bases remaining between them. CDR3 nucleotides: TGTGCCAGCAGCCGCCAGAGAGGCAACACTGAAGCTTTCTTT. Translating gives CASSRQRGNTEAFF.

Notes on this clonotype: With a much larger clone just one base away, this may be a read error. The chain employs TRBV6-6 and TRBJ1-2; D is unclear. Per the germline V gene, CDR1 is MNHNY and CDR2 is SVGAGI (reference sequence). V lost 7 bases and J 4 bases, leaving 10 bases between the germline ends. This CDR3 spans 12 amino acids. CDR3 sequence (DNA): TGTGCCAGCAACCCATGGGGCTATGGCTACACCTTC. It is translated as CASNPWGYGYTF.

There are many counts of this clonotype. V gene TRBV5-1 combines with J gene TRBJ2-7; a weak D match, TRBD1 (5 bases). The germline gives CDR1 SGHRS, CDR2 YFSETQ. Trimming stripped 0 bases from V and 0 bases from J, with 7 bases between. This CDR3 contains 14 residues. The chain's CDR3 is CASSLDRSSYEQYF. CDR3 in DNA: TGCGCCAGCAGCTTGGACAGGAGCTCCTACGAGCAGTACTTC.

This clonotype was recorded at least ten times. The gene calls are TRBV3-1 and TRBJ2-3; D is ambiguous. The CDR3 loop spans 12 amino acids. V was clipped by 4 bases and J by 6 bases, with 8 bases between them. CDR1 and CDR2 from the germline V gene are LGHDT and YNNKEL (reference sequence). Here the CDR3 DNA reads TGTGCCAGCAGCCCCAATGGGGATACGCAGTATTTT. It translates to CASSPNGDTQYF.

This clonotype has a count of ten or more. The rearrangement links TRBV20-1 to TRBJ2-3; 7 bases agree with TRBD1. Per the germline V gene, CDR1 is DFQATT and CDR2 is SNEGSKA (reference sequence). The V segment lost 6 bases and the J segment 9 bases; nucleotides outside the gene matches: 6. The CDR3 is 11 residues long. The DNA for the CDR3 is TGCAGTGCCGATGGACAGGAAACGCAGTATTTT. This gives the protein CSADGQETQYF.

On this clonotype itself: This may arise from a read error, as a much more abundant clone is one base away. The V call is TRBV5-8, the J call TRBJ1-4, with D maybe TRBD1 (5 bases). Deletions cut 1 base from V and 11 bases from J, with 18 bases between. The CDR3 is 15 residues long. Germline CDR1 and CDR2: SGHTS and YDEGEE. This chain's CDR3 is CASSLYDTGRGKLFF. The CDR3 DNA is TGTGCCAGCAGCTTGTATGACACGGGGCGCGGGAAACTGTTTTTT. The whole variable domain, filled in from reference TRBV5-8 and TRBJ1-4, reads EAGVTQSPTHLIKTRGQQATLRCSPISGHTSVYWYQQALGLGLQFLLWYDEGEERNRGNFPPRFSGRQFPNYSSELNVNALELEDSALYLCASSLYDTGRGKLFFGSGTQLSVL.

This clonotype came up many times. The chain recombines TRBV6-6 with TRBJ1-4, with TRBD1 matching 9 bases. The CDR3 has 16 residues. Germline-derived CDR1 and CDR2 are MNHNY and SVGAGI (reference sequence). The V segment lost 5 bases and the J segment 3 bases; nucleotides outside the gene matches: 7. The CDR3 DNA is TGTGCCAGCAGTCGCCCGACAGGGGGGCCTAATGAAAAACTGTTTTTT. It is translated as CASSRPTGGPNEKLFF.

On this clonotype: The junction does not match germline at one end; this may be a read error. The chain combines TRBV7-2 with TRBJ2-7, with TRBD2 matching over 13 bases. CDR1 is SGHTA, CDR2 FQGNSA, per germline. There are 18 residues in the CDR3. For the CDR3, the DNA is TGCGCCAGCAGCTTAGCCCCGGGACTAGCGGGGTGGAGCAACGGGCAGTACTTC. This codes for CASSLAPGLAGWSNGQYF.

This clonotype was observed at least ten times. The chain has TRBV7-8 and TRBJ2-1; D ambiguous. The CDR3 loop spans 15 amino acids. Germline CDR1 SGHVS, CDR2 FQNEAQ. V was clipped by 5 bases and J by 0 bases, with 11 bases between them. The CDR3 coding sequence is TGTGCCAGCAGCCGGCCGGGCCACTCCTACAATGAGCAGTTCTTC. Its protein is CASSRPGHSYNEQFF.

This clonotype has a count of ten or more. The V call is TRBV7-6, the J call TRBJ2-7; no definite D call. The V gene lost 4 bases and the J gene lost 6 bases, with 10 bases spanning the gap. CDR1 SGHVS and CDR2 FNYEAQ come from the germline V gene. The CDR3 loop spans 12 amino acids. The CDR3 is CASSSGIGEQYF. The CDR3, as DNA: TGTGCCAGCAGCTCTGGGATCGGCGAGCAGTACTTC.

In its sample, this clonotype was seen once. It may be a read error: a sequence one base away is much more abundant. This chain uses TRBV6-2 or TRBV6-3 with TRBJ2-7; D ambiguous. This CDR3 is built from 13 residues. The germline gives CDR1 MNHEY, CDR2 SVGEGT. The CDR3 DNA is TGTGCCAGCAGTTCCCTGAGAAGCGACGAGCTGTACTTC. Encoded protein: CASSSLRSDELYF.

J is TRBJ2-1 and V is TRBV12-3 or TRBV12-4; TRBD1 matches 12 bases. V lost 3 bases to trimming and J lost 10 bases; unmatched junction nucleotides: 10. CDR3 length: 16 residues. The CDR3 loop is CASSFSGTGGAGEQFF. The CDR3, as DNA: TGTGCCAGCAGTTTTAGTGGGACAGGGGGCGCGGGGGAGCAGTTCTTC.

Points on this clonotype: At one end the junction does not follow the germline gene, possibly because of a read error. The chain recombines TRBV4-1 with TRBJ2-3; D is perhaps TRBD2 (6 bases). This CDR3 is built from 15 residues. Germline V gene data show CDR1 as MGHRA and CDR2 as YSYEKL. CDR3 sequence: CASSRGGRFTDMQYF. CDR3 bases: TGCGCCAGCAGCCGAGGAGGGAGGTTCACAGATATGCAGTATTTT.

There are many counts of this clonotype. The chain is built from TRBV20-1 and TRBJ2-1; D not resolved. The germline CDR1 and CDR2 sequences are DFQATT and SNEGSKA (reference sequence). The CDR3 totals 11 residues. V lost 1 base, J lost 10 bases, and 8 bases lay in between. The CDR3 sequence is CSARGSVEQFF. Written as DNA, the CDR3 is TGCAGTGCTAGAGGTAGTGTCGAGCAGTTCTTC.

This clonotype has ten or more counts. The rearrangement uses TRBV7-3 and TRBJ2-3; tentative D call: TRBD2 (5 bases). Trimming shortened V by 2 bases and J by 5 bases, and 8 bases separated the two germline ends. CDR1 SGHTA and CDR2 FQGTGA come from the germline V gene. The CDR3 contains 13 residues. The CDR3 reads CASSLDRGDTQYF. The CDR3 nucleotides are TGTGCCAGCAGCTTAGACCGGGGAGATACGCAGTATTTT.